This passage covers 18 T cell receptor beta chains from one sample sequenced in a study of blood T cell repertoires in COVID-19. The repertoire was sequenced with immunoSEQ multiplex PCR; TCRdb's copy has only in-frame clones and lacks some. Of just under 150,000 clones in the sample, roughly 89% are singletons; the top ten hold around 0.91%. Sequencing was done on a sample of peripheral blood. The receptors shown here come from a woman aged 45-65 years with acute or convalescent COVID-19.

The rearrangement joins TRBV9 to TRBJ2-7; the D gene is possibly TRBD1 (6 bases). The CDR3 loop spans 15 amino acids. The V gene's germline CDR1 is SGDLS and CDR2 YYNGEE. Trimming pared 1 base from V and 0 bases from J, leaving 11 bases between. CDR3 sequence: CASSVMAGASYEQYF. CDR3 sequence (DNA): TGTGCCAGCAGCGTAATGGCAGGGGCCTCCTACGAGCAGTACTTC.

The rearrangement links TRBV30 to TRBJ1-1; 10 positions match TRBD1. The CDR3 sequence is 15 residues long. Looked up from germline, CDR1 is GTSNPN and CDR2 is SVGIG (reference sequence). The V segment lost 1 base and the J segment 5 bases; nucleotides outside the gene matches: 7. CDR3: CAWSGDDRGRTEAFF. The CDR3 bases are TGTGCCTGGAGTGGCGATGACAGGGGGCGAACTGAAGCTTTCTTT.

This sequence joins TRBV19 and TRBJ1-2, with 8 bases matching TRBD1. Germline V gene data show CDR1 as LNHDA and CDR2 as SQIVND (reference sequence). V dropped 7 bases and J dropped 0; count of bases not matched to a gene: 10. The CDR3 runs 16 residues. The CDR3 here is CASTSGTGPSNYGYTF. As DNA, the CDR3 is TGTGCCAGTACCTCCGGGACAGGACCCTCTAACTATGGCTACACCTTC.

The V call is TRBV19, the J call TRBJ2-5, with 12 bases that match TRBD2. V lost 5 bases and J lost 5; bases outside the gene matches: 6. The CDR3 consists of 15 residues. In germline, CDR1 is LNHDA, CDR2 SQIVND (reference sequence). This CDR3 is CASSGLAGGEETQYF. The CDR3 coding sequence is TGTGCCAGTAGTGGTCTAGCGGGAGGGGAGGAGACCCAGTACTTC.

The chain joins TRBV12-5 to TRBJ2-1; 8 bases map to TRBD1. The CDR3 runs 17 residues. The junction had 9 bases not matched to a gene; V was cut back by 4 bases and J by 1 base. Germline CDR1 and CDR2: LGHNT and FRNRAP. Written as DNA, the CDR3 is TGTGCTAGTGGTTCTACGTCCGGGACAGGTTCCTACAATGAGCAGTTCTTC. It yields the protein CASGSTSGTGSYNEQFF.

V and J are TRBV6-4 and TRBJ1-2; no reliable D call. Germline CDR1 is MRHNA and CDR2 is SNTAGT. The CDR3 is made up of 15 amino acids. Trimming cost V 6 bases and J 5 bases, with 19 bases left between them. CDR3 amino acids: CASRPDVGLRYGYTF. The CDR3 coding sequence is TGTGCCAGCAGGCCCGACGTCGGGTTGCGGTATGGCTACACCTTC.

This chain links TRBV27 with TRBJ2-1; D is unresolved. CDR1 is MNHEY, CDR2 SMNVEV, per germline (reference sequence). This CDR3 is built from 15 residues. The V gene lost 1 base and the J gene lost 0 bases, with 7 bases spanning the gap. CDR3 in amino acids: CASSLLVSSYNEQFF. The CDR3 nucleotides read TGTGCCAGCAGTTTATTGGTGAGCTCCTACAATGAGCAGTTCTTC.

J is TRBJ2-7 and V is TRBV7-9, with 7 bases identical to TRBD1. This CDR3 is 14 amino acids long. Per the germline V gene, CDR1 is SEHNR and CDR2 is FQNEAQ (reference sequence). V gave up 5 bases and J gave up 1 base; unmatched junction bases: 5. The CDR3 here is CASSHRDRSYEQYF. As DNA, the CDR3 is TGTGCCAGCAGCCACCGGGACAGATCCTACGAGCAGTACTTC.

This chain links TRBV15 with TRBJ1-2; the D gene is possibly TRBD1 (5 bases). Germline CDR1 LNHNV, CDR2 YYDKDF (reference sequence). CDR3 length: 14 amino acids. V gave up 0 bases and J gave up 7 bases, with 12 bases separating them. CDR3 bases: TGTGCCACCAGCAGAGATAGGCCGGGGGGTGGCTACACCTTC. Residues: CATSRDRPGGGYTF.

The genes are TRBV19 and TRBJ2-2; unclear D gene. Trimming removed 6 bases at V and 5 bases at J, with 7 bases between. There are 12 residues in the CDR3. Germline CDR1 is LNHDA and CDR2 is SQIVND (reference sequence). As DNA, the CDR3 is TGTGCCAGTAGCCAAGCTACCGGGGAGCTGTTTTTT. It encodes CASSQATGELFF.

The chain is built from TRBV5-1 and TRBJ2-5, with D possibly TRBD2 on 6 matching bases. CDR1 is SGHRS and CDR2 is YFSETQ in the germline V gene. Between the trimmed V and J ends, which lost 0 bases and 1 base, there was a span of 10 bases. The CDR3 consists of 15 residues. The CDR3 sequence: CASSLASGVQETQYF. CDR3 DNA sequence: TGCGCCAGCAGCTTGGCATCGGGGGTCCAAGAGACCCAGTACTTC.

The chain recombines TRBV3-1 (or the pseudogene TRBV3-2) with TRBJ2-7; D might be TRBD2 (5 bases). This CDR3 is built from 15 residues. V shed 0 bases and J shed 0 bases, with 9 bases lying between them. Per germline, CDR1 LGHDT and CDR2 YNNKEL (reference sequence). Written as DNA, the CDR3 is TGTGCCAGCAGCCAAGATACAGACTACTCCTACGAGCAGTACTTC. It encodes CASSQDTDYSYEQYF.

The rearrangement uses TRBV27 and TRBJ1-1, with D maybe TRBD1 (6 bases). Germline assignment: CDR1 MNHEY and CDR2 SMNVEV (reference sequence). The CDR3 runs to 16 residues. The V end was cut by 2 bases, the J end by 4 bases, with 17 bases between. Written as DNA, the CDR3 is TGTGCCAGCAGTTTAAAGGCAGGGGTTCTGGGCACTGAAGCTTTCTTT. As protein: CASSLKAGVLGTEAFF.

In DNA form, the CDR3 reads TGTGCCAGCAGCCCAATACAGGGAAACACCGGGGAGCTGTTTTTT. Its translation: CASSPIQGNTGELFF. This rearrangement joins TRBV5-4 to TRBJ2-2, with D perhaps matching TRBD1 (6 bases). The CDR3 contains 15 residues. Germline assignment: CDR1 SGHNT and CDR2 YYREEE (reference sequence). Trimming removed 4 bases at V and 2 bases at J, with 12 bases between.

V is TRBV28 and J is TRBJ2-7; 8 bases are shared with TRBD2. CDR1 and CDR2 (germline): MDHEN, SYDVKM. This CDR3 contains 14 residues. V lost 7 bases, J lost 5 bases, and 10 bases stayed unmatched. The CDR3 reads CASILSGSRHEQYF. The CDR3 nucleotides read TGTGCCAGCATCCTGAGCGGGAGTCGCCACGAGCAGTACTTC.

This chain uses TRBV7-9 with TRBJ2-7, with 7 bases aligning to TRBD1. Looked up from germline, CDR1 is SEHNR and CDR2 is FQNEAQ (reference sequence). After removal of 10 bases from V and 2 bases from J, the junction contained 17 bases not matched to a gene. CDR3 length: 16 residues. In nucleotides, the CDR3 is TGTGCCACCGAAAATGACGGGACAGAGAAAGCCTACGAGCAGTACTTC. Protein product: CATENDGTEKAYEQYF.

The genes are TRBV2 and TRBJ2-2, with 8 bases aligning to TRBD1. This CDR3 is 15 amino acids long. The J segment lost 3 bases and the V segment lost 4 bases, leaving 4 bases of the junction unmatched. Germline V lookup: CDR1 SNHLY, CDR2 FYNNEI. The CDR3 protein is CASSGGTGHTGELFF. The CDR3 coding sequence is TGTGCCAGCAGTGGCGGGACAGGCCACACCGGGGAGCTGTTTTTT.

The chain combines TRBV18 with TRBJ1-2, with 12 bases that match TRBD1. The germline V gene encodes CDR1 KGHSH and CDR2 LQKENI. V lost 3 bases, J lost 3 bases, and 2 bases stayed unmatched. This CDR3 spans 15 amino acids. Here the CDR3 DNA reads TGTGCCAGCTCACCGGGACAGGGGGCTTACTATGGCTACACCTTC. Translated, it gives CASSPGQGAYYGYTF.